The present entry profiles one TCR beta chain with its context. The sample belongs to a study of CXCR3-negative and CXCR3-positive naive CD8 T cells. The TRB cDNA libraries were prepared by 5' RACE with UMI labels. TCRdb re-called the 5' RACE reads and shows each CDR3 protein once, DNA omitted. In total, the table holds roughly 89,000 distinct CDR3 sequences. Germline V lookup: CDR1 SQVTM, CDR2 ANQGSEA. This CDR3 is built from 12 residues. Using triplicate sorts, some 320,000 cells were collected each time from every CD8+ T cell subset. The V and J genes are TRBV29-1 and TRBJ2-1; TCRdb reports TRBD2, a call that lacks DNA to check it against. Sequencing was carried out using naive CXCR3- CD8+ T cells from blood. Subset: CD45RO-CCR7+CD27+CD95- naive CD8+ T cells lacking CXCR3 (TNR3-). The TCR was taken from a human donor in good health. Some clones in this sample may be carry-over from other donors' samples. The CDR3 sequence: CSAPHRDNEQFF.